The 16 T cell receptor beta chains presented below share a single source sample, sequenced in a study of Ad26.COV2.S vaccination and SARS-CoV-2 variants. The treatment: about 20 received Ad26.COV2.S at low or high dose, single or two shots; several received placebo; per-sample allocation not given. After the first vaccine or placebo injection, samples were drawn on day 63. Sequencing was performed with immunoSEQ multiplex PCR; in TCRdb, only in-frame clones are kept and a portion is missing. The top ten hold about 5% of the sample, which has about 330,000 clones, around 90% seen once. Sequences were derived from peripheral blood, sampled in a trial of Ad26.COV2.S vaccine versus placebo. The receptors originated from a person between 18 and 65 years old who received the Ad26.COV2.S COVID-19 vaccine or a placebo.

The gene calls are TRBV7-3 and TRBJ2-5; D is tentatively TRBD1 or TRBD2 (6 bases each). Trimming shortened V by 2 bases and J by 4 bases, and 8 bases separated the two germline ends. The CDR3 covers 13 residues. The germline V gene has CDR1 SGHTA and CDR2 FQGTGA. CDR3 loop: CASSLGGRETQYF. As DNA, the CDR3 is TGTGCCAGCAGCTTAGGGGGGCGAGAGACCCAGTACTTC.

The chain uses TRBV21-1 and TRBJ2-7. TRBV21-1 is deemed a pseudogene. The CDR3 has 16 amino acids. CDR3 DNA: TGTGCCAGCAGCAAAGCGCTAAGGCAGCCCTCCTACGAGCAGTACTTC. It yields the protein CASSKALRQPSYEQYF.

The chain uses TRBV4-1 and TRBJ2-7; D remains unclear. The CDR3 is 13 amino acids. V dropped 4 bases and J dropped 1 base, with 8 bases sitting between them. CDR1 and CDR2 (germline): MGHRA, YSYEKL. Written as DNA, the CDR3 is TGCGCCAGCAGCCTCTCATGGTCCTACGAGCAGTACTTC. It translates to CASSLSWSYEQYF.

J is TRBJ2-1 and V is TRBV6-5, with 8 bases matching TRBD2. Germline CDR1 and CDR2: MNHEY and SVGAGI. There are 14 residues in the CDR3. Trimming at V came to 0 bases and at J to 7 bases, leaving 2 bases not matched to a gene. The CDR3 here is CASSYSGTSNEQFF. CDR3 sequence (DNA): TGTGCCAGCAGTTACTCGGGGACTAGTAATGAGCAGTTCTTC.

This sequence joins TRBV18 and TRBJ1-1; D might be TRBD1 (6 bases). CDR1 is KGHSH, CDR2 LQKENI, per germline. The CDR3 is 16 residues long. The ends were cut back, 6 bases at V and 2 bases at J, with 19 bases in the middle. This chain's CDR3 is CASSQGVGTSNTEAFF. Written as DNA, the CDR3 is TGTGCCAGCTCTCAAGGGGTGGGGACATCCAACACTGAAGCTTTCTTT.

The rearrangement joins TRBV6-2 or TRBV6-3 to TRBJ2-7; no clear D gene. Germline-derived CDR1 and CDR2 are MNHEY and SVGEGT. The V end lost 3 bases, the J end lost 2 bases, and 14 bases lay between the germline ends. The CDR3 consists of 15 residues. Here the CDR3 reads CASSYKATGTYEQYV. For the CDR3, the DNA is TGTGCCAGCAGTTATAAGGCCACTGGGACCTACGAGCAGTACGTC.

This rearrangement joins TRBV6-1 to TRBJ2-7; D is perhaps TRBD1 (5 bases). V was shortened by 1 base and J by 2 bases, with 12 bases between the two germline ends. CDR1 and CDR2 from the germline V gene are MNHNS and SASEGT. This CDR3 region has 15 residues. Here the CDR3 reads CASSEVFQGTYEQYV. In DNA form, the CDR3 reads TGTGCCAGCAGTGAAGTGTTTCAGGGTACCTACGAGCAGTACGTC.

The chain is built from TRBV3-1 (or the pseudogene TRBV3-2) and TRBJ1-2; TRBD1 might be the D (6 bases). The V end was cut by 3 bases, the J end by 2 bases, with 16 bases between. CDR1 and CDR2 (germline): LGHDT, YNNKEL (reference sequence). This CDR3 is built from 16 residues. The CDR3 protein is CASSHGGGEWNYGYTF. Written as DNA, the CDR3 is TGTGCCAGCAGCCATGGGGGGGGCGAGTGGAACTATGGCTACACCTTC.

CDR3 DNA: TGTGCCAGCAGTGAAAACAAAAACTATGGCTACACCTTC. Residues: CASSENKNYGYTF. The J gene is TRBJ1-2, the V gene TRBV2; D not certain. V dropped 2 bases and J dropped 2 bases, with 6 bases sitting between them. CDR3 size: 13 residues. Germline V CDR1 and CDR2: SNHLY, FYNNEI.

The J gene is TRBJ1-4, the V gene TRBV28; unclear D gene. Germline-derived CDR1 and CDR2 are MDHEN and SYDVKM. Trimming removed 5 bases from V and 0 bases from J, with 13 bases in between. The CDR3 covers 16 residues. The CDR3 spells CASSLWTAATNEKLFF. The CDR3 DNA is TGTGCCAGCAGTCTGTGGACCGCCGCAACTAATGAAAAACTGTTTTTT.

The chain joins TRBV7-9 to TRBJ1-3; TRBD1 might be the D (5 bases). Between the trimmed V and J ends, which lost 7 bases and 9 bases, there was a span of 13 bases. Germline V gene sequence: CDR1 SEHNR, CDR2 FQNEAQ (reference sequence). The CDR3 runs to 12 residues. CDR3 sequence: CASTGPPATIYF. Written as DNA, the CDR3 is TGTGCCAGCACAGGGCCCCCCGCCACCATATATTTT.

CDR3 amino acids: CASSPKGSGANVLTF. The CDR3, as DNA: TGTGCCAGCAGCCCAAAGGGCTCTGGGGCCAACGTCCTGACTTTC. This sequence joins TRBV9 and TRBJ2-6; D is undetermined. The germline V and J ends were trimmed by 4 bases and 0 bases, with 8 bases remaining between them. This CDR3 region has 15 residues. Germline V gene data show CDR1 as SGDLS and CDR2 as YYNGEE.

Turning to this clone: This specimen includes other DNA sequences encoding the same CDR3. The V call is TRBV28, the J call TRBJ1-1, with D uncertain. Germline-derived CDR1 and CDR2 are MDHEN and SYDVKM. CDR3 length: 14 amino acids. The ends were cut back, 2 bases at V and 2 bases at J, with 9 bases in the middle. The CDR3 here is CASSLRQVNTEAFF. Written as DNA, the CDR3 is TGTGCCAGCAGTTTACGGCAAGTCAACACTGAAGCTTTCTTT.

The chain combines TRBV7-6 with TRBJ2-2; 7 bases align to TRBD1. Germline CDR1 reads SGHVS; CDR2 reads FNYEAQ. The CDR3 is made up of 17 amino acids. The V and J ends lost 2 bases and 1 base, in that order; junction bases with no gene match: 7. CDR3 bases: TGTGCCAGCAGCTTAAGTCCAAGGGGGCGGAACACCGGGGAGCTGTTTTTT. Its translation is CASSLSPRGRNTGELFF.

The CDR3 DNA reads as TGTGCCAGCAGCCCAGCGGGGGGGCTTTCCCAAGAGACCCAGTACTTC. Protein product: CASSPAGGLSQETQYF. V is TRBV7-7 and J is TRBJ2-5, with 10 bases fitting TRBD2. The CDR3 is 16 residues long. Looked up from germline, CDR1 is SSHAT and CDR2 is FNYEAQ (reference sequence). After removal of 5 bases from V and 1 base from J, the junction contained 7 bases not matched to a gene.

CDR3 bases: TGTGCCAGCAGCTCACCAACAGGGGATCTTAATGGCTACACCTTC. Protein product: CASSSPTGDLNGYTF. The chain combines TRBV7-2 with TRBJ1-2; 7 bases map to TRBD1. CDR3 length equals 15 residues. Germline CDR1 reads SGHTA; CDR2 reads FQGNSA. Trimming cost V 4 bases and J 6 bases; bases outside gene matches: 11.